The rows below give T cell receptor beta chains drawn from one sample of a study of PD-L1 blockade in urothelial cancer. Measured with immunoSEQ multiplex PCR; TCRdb has only the in-frame clones, and not every one. The table records about 130,000 clones, about 82% of them present only once. The sequencing here drew on PBMCs, taken around atezolizumab (anti-PD-L1) treatment. These receptor sequences come from a man aged 45-65 years with urothelial cancer. CDR3s include the opening cysteine and the closing phenylalanine or tryptophan. A D gene is named only where the DNA matches it firmly. The size entry is marked missing in some rows and otherwise reads once, few, many or a size class.

v_gene,abundance,j_gene,d_gene,CDR3aa,CDR3nt
TRBV7-6,.,TRBJ1-5,.,CASSWTDNQPQHF,TGTGCCAGCAGCTGGACTGATAATCAGCCCCAGCATTTT
TRBV5-1,.,TRBJ2-3,TRBD2,CASRIRTSGTADTQYF,TGCGCCAGCAGGATAAGGACTAGCGGGACGGCAGATACGCAGTATTTT
TRBV7-9,.,TRBJ2-7,TRBD1,CASSEDRVHYEQYF,TGTGCCAGCAGCGAAGACAGGGTCCATTACGAGCAGTACTTC
TRBV7-6,.,TRBJ2-2,TRBD2,CASSPKAGGSTGELFF,TGTGCCAGCAGCCCCAAAGCGGGAGGGTCCACCGGGGAGCTGTTTTTT
TRBV6-6,.,TRBJ2-2,.,CASSYSQDYTGELFF,TGTGCCAGCAGTTACTCCCAGGATTACACCGGGGAGCTGTTTTTT
TRBV7-3,.,TRBJ2-3,TRBD2,CASSQTSATDTQYF,TGTGCCAGCAGCCAGACTAGCGCCACAGATACGCAGTATTTT
TRBV2,.,TRBJ1-3,.,CASSEGSSGNTIYF,TGTGCCAGCAGTGAAGGGAGCTCTGGAAACACCATATATTTT
TRBV9,few,TRBJ2-6,.,CASSVSGSGANVLTF,TGTGCCAGCAGCGTATCTGGGAGTGGGGCCAACGTCCTGACTTTC
TRBV5-1,.,TRBJ2-5,TRBD2,CASSNQAGAKGETQYF,TGCGCCAGCAGCAACCAAGCGGGAGCCAAGGGTGAGACCCAGTACTTC
TRBV7-2,.,TRBJ2-2,.,CASSVDWITGELFF,TGTGCCAGCAGCGTCGACTGGATCACCGGGGAGCTGTTTTTT